The clone carrying this T cell receptor beta chain has more than one count but fewer than ten. The antigen remains undetermined. The sample originates from a study of response to subunit inactivated influenza vaccine. Study results and caveats: Each seasonal flu vaccination may recruit only limited new T cells, authors suggested.

One entry per CDR3 protein results from TCRdb running MiXCR on the RT-PCR reads. The table shows 650,000 or so distinct CDR3 sequences, with 12% to 15% occurring only once. There are 14 residues in the CDR3. V dropped 5 bases and J dropped 6 bases, with 17 bases sitting between them. The sequences come from PBMCs from blood, collected about 14 days before vaccination. V gene TRBV12-3 or TRBV12-4 combines with J gene TRBJ2-7, with D tentatively TRBD2 (6 bases). The sequence was obtained from a man aged 50-60 years who received an inactivated influenza vaccine. Here the CDR3 reads CASSPSGGSGEQYF. CDR3 DNA sequence: TGTGCCAGCAGTCCTAGTGGGGGGTCGGGCGAGCAGTACTTC.